The 7 T cell receptor beta chains in this list originate from one sample, sequenced in a study of cytomegalovirus exposure and HLA in healthy donors. Vbeta (60) and Jbeta (13) primers were used in the PCR. Libraries were prepared by immunoSEQ multiplex PCR; TCRdb keeps only in-frame clonotypes and omits some of them. Here the sample spans 95,000 to 150,000 clones, about 75% being singletons. The source material was PBMCs. The receptors derive from a man aged 55 to 69 in good health and CMV-seropositive.

This clone was detected a few times. The chain employs TRBV27 and TRBJ1-1; D perhaps matches TRBD1 (5 bases). CDR1 and CDR2 (germline): MNHEY, SMNVEV (reference sequence). Deletions cut 7 bases from V and 7 bases from J, with 16 bases between. CDR3 length: 13 residues. The CDR3 loop reads CASTSGTWGEAFF. CDR3 in DNA: TGTGCCAGCACTTCAGGGACTTGGGGTGAAGCTTTCTTT.

This chain joins TRBV5-1 and TRBJ1-6; D perhaps matches TRBD1 (6 bases). V lost 4 bases and J 9 bases, leaving 14 bases between the germline ends. CDR3 length equals 14 residues. Germline V gene lookup returns CDR1 SGHRS and CDR2 YFSETQ. The CDR3 here is CASSGGDIVSPLHF. For the CDR3, the DNA is TGCGCCAGCAGCGGGGGGGACATTGTTTCACCCCTCCACTTT.

The chain links TRBV2 to TRBJ1-2; D remains ambiguous. Germline CDR1 reads SNHLY; CDR2 reads FYNNEI. V shed 8 bases and J shed 7 bases, with 17 bases lying between them. CDR3 length: 13 residues. As DNA, the CDR3 is TGTGCCAGCTTTTTTCGGGGTGAAGGTGGCTACACCTTC. It encodes CASFFRGEGGYTF.

This clone was recorded a few times. The chain couples TRBV5-1 to TRBJ2-7, with TRBD1 matching over 9 bases. CDR1 is SGHRS and CDR2 is YFSETQ in the germline V gene. With 3 bases clipped from V and 0 bases from J, the junction kept 4 bases outside the gene matches. The CDR3 extends over 15 amino acids. CDR3 sequence (DNA): TGCGCCAGCAGCTACGGGACAGGGAGCTCCTACGAGCAGTACTTC. Translation: CASSYGTGSSYEQYF.

V and J are TRBV14 and TRBJ2-7, with D possibly TRBD2 on 6 matching bases. The V end was cut by 4 bases, the J end by 0 bases, with 10 bases between. The germline V gene has CDR1 SGHDN and CDR2 FVKESK. The CDR3 sequence is 14 residues long. In DNA form, the CDR3 reads TGTGCCAGCAGCCCGGGACTCAGCTCCTACGAGCAGTACTTC. Its translation: CASSPGLSSYEQYF.

This clone was seen a single time. The genes are TRBV7-8 and TRBJ2-1, with TRBD1 matching over 8 bases. Germline trimming cut 0 bases from V and 10 bases from J; bases unmatched to any gene: 14. There are 17 residues in the CDR3. CDR1 is SGHVS and CDR2 is FQNEAQ in the germline V gene. CDR3 nucleotide sequence: TGTGCCAGCAGCTTAGCGTCCGGTGGACAGGGCATGCGGGAGCAGTTCTTC. Amino acid sequence: CASSLASGGQGMREQFF.

The J gene is TRBJ2-3, the V gene TRBV4-1; TRBD1 might be the D (6 bases). The CDR3 extends over 18 amino acids. The V end was cut by 4 bases, the J end by 3 bases, with 23 bases between. CDR1 is MGHRA and CDR2 is YSYEKL in the germline V gene. The DNA for the CDR3 is TGCGCCAGCAGCCCTGGTTGGGGACAAAGTGAACTTACAGATACGCAGTATTTT. Protein: CASSPGWGQSELTDTQYF.